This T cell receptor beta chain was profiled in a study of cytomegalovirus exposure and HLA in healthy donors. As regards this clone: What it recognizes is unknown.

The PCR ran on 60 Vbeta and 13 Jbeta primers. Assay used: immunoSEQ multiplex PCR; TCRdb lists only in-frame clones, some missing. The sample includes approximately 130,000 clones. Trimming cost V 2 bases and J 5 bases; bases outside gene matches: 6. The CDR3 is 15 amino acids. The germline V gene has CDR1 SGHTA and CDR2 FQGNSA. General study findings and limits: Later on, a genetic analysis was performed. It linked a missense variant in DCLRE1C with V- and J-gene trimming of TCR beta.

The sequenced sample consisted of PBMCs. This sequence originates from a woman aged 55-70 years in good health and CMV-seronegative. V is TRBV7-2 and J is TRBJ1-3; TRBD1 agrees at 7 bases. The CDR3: CASSLPQGLRNTIYF. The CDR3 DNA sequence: TGTGCCAGCAGCTTACCACAGGGGTTAAGAAACACCATATATTTT.